The text below deals with one T cell receptor (beta chain). Original processing notes: Amplification with reference gene primers provided the estimates of nucleated cell counts. Method: immunoSEQ multiplex PCR; TCRdb's copy keeps in-frame clones and lacks some. The DNA was the basis for D and trimming; V, J and clone size are from that table. The repertoire holds about 220,000 clones, with 84% as singletons. This specimen comes from a study of blood T cell repertoires in COVID-19. Study context: Spain, Italy and the United States supplied samples that represented acute and convalescent COVID-19. From T cells, B-cell-depleted T cells, or PBMCs came the material, which was cDNA or gDNA.

The sequence was collected from a man in his fifties or sixties with active or convalescent COVID-19. Specimen: peripheral blood.

CDR3 region: CASSPQTDSYEQYF. The CDR3 nucleotides are TGTGCCAGCAGCCCCCAGACAGACTCCTACGAGCAGTACTTC. V gene TRBV9 combines with J gene TRBJ2-7; a weak D match, TRBD1 (5 bases). Trimming shortened V by 4 bases and J by 0 bases, and 11 bases separated the two germline ends. Germline-derived CDR1 and CDR2 are SGDLS and YYNGEE. The CDR3 consists of 14 residues. The complete variable domain, with remaining parts taken from reference TRBV9 and TRBJ2-7, reads DSGVTQTPKHLITATGQRVTLRCSPRSGDLSVYWYQQSLDQGLQFLIQYYNGEERAKGNILERFSAQQFPDLHSELNLSSLELGDSALYFCASSPQTDSYEQYFGPGTRLTVT.